The sequence of this T cell receptor beta chain was determined in a study of regulatory T cells in long-lasting Graves disease. Study at large: Graves' patients, diagnosed recently, had received antithyroid drugs under 3 months.

This clonotype was counted ten times or more. Construction of TCR beta libraries relied on iRepertoire HTBI primers and on Arm-PCR targeting CDR3 regions. TCRdb redid the calling of the multiplex PCR reads with MiXCR, one entry per CDR3 protein. The sample has roughly 500,000 distinct CDR3 sequences, 14% seen once; the top ten hold 17%. As for time point: newly diagnosed GD, antithyroid drugs for less than 3 months. There was RNA extracted from PBMCs, and the TCR library was made from it. In germline, CDR1 is PRHDT, CDR2 FYEKMQ (reference sequence). The V gene end was trimmed by 4 bases and the J gene end by 4 bases; junction bases not matched to a gene: 8. The CDR3 is 15 residues long. This sample also appeared in a second study, on T cells in Graves' hyperthyroidism and ophthalmopathy.

Sequences were derived from peripheral blood mononuclear cells (PBMCs), sampled at new diagnosis, from a patient treated with antithyroid drugs. The chain combines TRBV13 with TRBJ2-7; 9 bases fit TRBD1. The receptor was derived from a woman between 45 and 65 years old with Graves disease. The CDR3 here is CASSSVPGQGYEQYF. CDR3 DNA: TGTGCCAGCAGCTCTGTACCGGGACAGGGTTACGAGCAGTACTTC.